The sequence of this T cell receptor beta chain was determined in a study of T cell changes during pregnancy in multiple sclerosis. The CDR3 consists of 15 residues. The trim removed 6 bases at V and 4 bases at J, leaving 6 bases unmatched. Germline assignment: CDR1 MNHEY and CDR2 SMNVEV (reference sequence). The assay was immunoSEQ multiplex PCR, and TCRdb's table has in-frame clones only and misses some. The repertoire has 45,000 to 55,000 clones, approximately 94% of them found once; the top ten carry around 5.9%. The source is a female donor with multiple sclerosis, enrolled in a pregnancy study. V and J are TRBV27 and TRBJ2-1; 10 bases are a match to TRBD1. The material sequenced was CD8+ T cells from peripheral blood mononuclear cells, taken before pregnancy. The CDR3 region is CASRPDRGFYNEQFF. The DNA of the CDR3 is TGTGCCAGCAGGCCGGACAGGGGGTTTTACAATGAGCAGTTCTTC.